The TCR beta chain described here comes from a study of identical twins. Study-wide results and limits: Shared out-of-frame alpha sequences (those common to twins) showed excess low generation probability. Fewer insertions were carried by abundant cord blood beta clonotypes, but none was seen in memory repertoires.

In germline, CDR1 is MNHEY, CDR2 SVGAGI. This CDR3 comprises 18 residues. V shed 0 bases and J 2 bases; nucleotides not matched to a gene: 5. With no exceptions, donors were healthy Caucasians. TCRdb called the 5' RACE reads again in MiXCR, with one record for every CDR3 protein. The sample includes roughly 570,000 distinct CDR3 sequences, 9.6% of them seen just once. A word on this clonotype: Its antigen is still unknown.

The same sample was also studied in work on yellow fever vaccine responses in identical twins.

This sequence joins TRBV6-5 and TRBJ2-6; 9 nucleotides line up with TRBD1. Sequenced input: PBMCs. The source of this sequence is a young woman in good health. CDR3 DNA sequence: TGTGCCAGCAGTTACTCGGGACAGGGCAGCCCTGGGGCCAACGTCCTGACTTTC. Translating it yields CASSYSGQGSPGANVLTF.